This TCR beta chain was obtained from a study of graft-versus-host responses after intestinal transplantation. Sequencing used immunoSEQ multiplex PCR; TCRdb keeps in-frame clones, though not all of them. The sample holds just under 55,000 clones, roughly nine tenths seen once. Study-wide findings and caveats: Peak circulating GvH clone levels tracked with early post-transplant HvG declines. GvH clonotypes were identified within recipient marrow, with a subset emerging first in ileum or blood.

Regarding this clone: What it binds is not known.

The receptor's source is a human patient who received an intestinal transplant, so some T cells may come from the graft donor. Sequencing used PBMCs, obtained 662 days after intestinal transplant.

This CDR3 reads CASSRYTSGDSYEQYF. The DNA of the CDR3 is TGTGCCAGCAGCCGCTATACTAGCGGGGACTCCTACGAGCAGTACTTC. The gene calls are TRBV7-8 and TRBJ2-7, with TRBD2 identical over 10 bases. The CDR3 is made up of 16 amino acids. CDR1 SGHVS and CDR2 FQNEAQ come from the germline V gene. V lost 5 bases, J lost 0 bases, and 7 bases stayed unmatched.